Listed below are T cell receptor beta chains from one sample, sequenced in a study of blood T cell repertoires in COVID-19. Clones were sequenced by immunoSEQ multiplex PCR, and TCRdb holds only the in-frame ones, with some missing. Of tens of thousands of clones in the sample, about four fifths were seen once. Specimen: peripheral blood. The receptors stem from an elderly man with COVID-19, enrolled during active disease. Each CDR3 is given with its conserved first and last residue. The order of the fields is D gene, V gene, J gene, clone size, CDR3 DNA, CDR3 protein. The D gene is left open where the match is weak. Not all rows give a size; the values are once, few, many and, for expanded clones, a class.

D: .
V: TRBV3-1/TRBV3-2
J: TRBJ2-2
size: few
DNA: TGTGCCAGCAGCCAATTGTCTGGGGCGACCGGGGAGCTGTTTTTT
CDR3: CASSQLSGATGELFF

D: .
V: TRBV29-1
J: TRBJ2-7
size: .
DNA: TGCAGCGTTAAGAGTGGAGGCCAGTACGAGCAGTACTTC
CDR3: CSVKSGGQYEQYF

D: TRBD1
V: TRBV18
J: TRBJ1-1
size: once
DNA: TGTGCCAGCTCACTAGAAAACACCAGGGGGTACGGCGTCACTGAAGCTTTCTTT
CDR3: CASSLENTRGYGVTEAFF

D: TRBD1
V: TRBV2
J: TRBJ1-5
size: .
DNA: TGTGCCAGCAGTGAGCTAGGGGGCAGGGATCAGCCCCAGCATTTT
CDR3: CASSELGGRDQPQHF

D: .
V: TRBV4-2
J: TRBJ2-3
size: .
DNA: TGTGCCAGCAGCCAAGACATATCGGGAGATAGCGCAGATACGCAGTATTTT
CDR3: CASSQDISGDSADTQYF

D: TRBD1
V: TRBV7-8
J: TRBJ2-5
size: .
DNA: TGTGCCAGCAGCTTGGGACAGCAAGAGACCCAGTACTTC
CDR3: CASSLGQQETQYF

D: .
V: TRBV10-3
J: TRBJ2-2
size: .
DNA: TGTGCCACCATAAGGGGGACCAACACCGGGGAGCTGTTTTTT
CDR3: CATIRGTNTGELFF

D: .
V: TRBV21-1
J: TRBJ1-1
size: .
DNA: TGTGCCAGCAGCAAAGTGACTGGCACTGAAGCTTTCTTT
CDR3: CASSKVTGTEAFF

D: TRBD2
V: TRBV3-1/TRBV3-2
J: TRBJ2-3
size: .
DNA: TGTGCCAGCAGCCGGCGGACTAGCGGACACACAGATACGCAGTATTTT
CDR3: CASSRRTSGHTDTQYF

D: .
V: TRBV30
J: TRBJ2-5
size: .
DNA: TGTGCCTGGAGATCGACAGGTAGAGAGACCCAGTACTTC
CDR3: CAWRSTGRETQYF

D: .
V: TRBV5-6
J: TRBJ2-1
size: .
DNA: TGTGCCAGCAGCTTGGTGGAGGGTTTGGATGAGAAGTTCTTC
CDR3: CASSLVEGLDEKFF

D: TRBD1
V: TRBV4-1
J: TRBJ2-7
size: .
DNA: TGCGCCAGCAGCCAACCTAAGCCAGGGGGCTCCTACGAGCAGTACTTC
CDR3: CASSQPKPGGSYEQYF

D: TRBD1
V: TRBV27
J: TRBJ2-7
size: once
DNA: TGTGCCAGCAGTGCGGACAGGAGGTCCTACGAGCAGTACTTC
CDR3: CASSADRRSYEQYF

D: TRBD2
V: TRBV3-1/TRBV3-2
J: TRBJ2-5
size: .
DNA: TGTGCCAGCAGCCAAGATAGGCTAGCGGGGGGGCTTGCAGAGACCCAGTACTTC
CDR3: CASSQDRLAGGLAETQYF

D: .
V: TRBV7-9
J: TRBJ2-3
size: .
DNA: TGTGCCAGCAGCTTAGCGATCGGGGTTCCCACAGATACGCAGTATTTT
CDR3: CASSLAIGVPTDTQYF

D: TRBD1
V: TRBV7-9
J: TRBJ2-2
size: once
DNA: TGTGCCAGCAATCTAGGGACAGGGGTCACCGGGGAGCTGTTTTTT
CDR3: CASNLGTGVTGELFF

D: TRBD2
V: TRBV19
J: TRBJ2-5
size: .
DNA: TGTGCCAGTAGTATGTTGCGGGGGGGTCCTCAAGAGACCCAGTACTTC
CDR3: CASSMLRGGPQETQYF

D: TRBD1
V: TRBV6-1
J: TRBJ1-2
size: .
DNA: TGTGCCAGCAGTGGCCTTGGACAGGGAAAAGGCTATGGCTACACCTTC
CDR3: CASSGLGQGKGYGYTF

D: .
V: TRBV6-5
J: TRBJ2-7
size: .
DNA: TGTGCCAGCAGTTACTCATCGGGGTTGTCCTACGAGCAGTACTTC
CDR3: CASSYSSGLSYEQYF

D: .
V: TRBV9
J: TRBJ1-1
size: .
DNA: TGTGCCAGCAGCGCCTCTCCGAGGAACACTGAAGCTTTCTTT
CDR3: CASSASPRNTEAFF

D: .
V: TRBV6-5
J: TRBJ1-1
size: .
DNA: TGTGCCAGCAGTTACTCGGTACAGCAGAACACTGAAGCTTTCTTT
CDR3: CASSYSVQQNTEAFF

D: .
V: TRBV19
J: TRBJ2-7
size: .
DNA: TGTGCCAGTAGTGCCCGTGGGGGGTCCTACGAGCAGTACTTC
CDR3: CASSARGGSYEQYF

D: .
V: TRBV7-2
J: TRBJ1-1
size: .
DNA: TGTGCCAGCAGCTTAGTAAACACTGAAGCTTTCTTT
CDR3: CASSLVNTEAFF

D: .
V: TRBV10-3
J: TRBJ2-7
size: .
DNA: TGTGCCATCAGTGTTCAGGGTATGACCTACGAGCAGTACTTC
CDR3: CAISVQGMTYEQYF

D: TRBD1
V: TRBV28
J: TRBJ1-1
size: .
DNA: TGTGCCAGCATCGGGACAGTCCTTTACACTGAAGCTTTCTTT
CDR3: CASIGTVLYTEAFF

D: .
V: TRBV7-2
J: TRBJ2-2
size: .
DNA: TGTGCCAGCAGCAAGGGACTTGGGGGAACCGGGGAGCTGTTTTTT
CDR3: CASSKGLGGTGELFF

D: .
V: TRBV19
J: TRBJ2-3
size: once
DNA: TGTGCCAGTAGTATCCGACTAAGAGATACGCAGTATTTT
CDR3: CASSIRLRDTQYF

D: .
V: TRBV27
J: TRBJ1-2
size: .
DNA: TGTGCCAGCAGTTTATCAGCGGGTACCTATGGCTACACCTTC
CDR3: CASSLSAGTYGYTF

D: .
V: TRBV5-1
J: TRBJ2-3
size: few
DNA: TGCGCCAGCAGAGTGGGCGGGGGCACAGATACGCAGTATTTT
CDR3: CASRVGGGTDTQYF

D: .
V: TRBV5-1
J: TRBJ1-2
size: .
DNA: TGCGCCAGCAGCTCGGGACGCGGGGCCTATGGCTACACCTTC
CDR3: CASSSGRGAYGYTF

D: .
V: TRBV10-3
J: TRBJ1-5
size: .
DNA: TGTGCCATCAGCGATGACAGATTTAGCAATCAGCCCCAGCATTTT
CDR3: CAISDDRFSNQPQHF

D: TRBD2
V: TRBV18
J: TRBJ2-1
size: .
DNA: TGTGCCAGCTCACCTAGCGGGAGGTACAATGAGCAGTTCTTC
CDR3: CASSPSGRYNEQFF

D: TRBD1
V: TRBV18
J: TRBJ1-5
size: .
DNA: TGTGCCAGCTCAGCGAAGACAGGGAACAATCAGCCCCAGCATTTT
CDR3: CASSAKTGNNQPQHF

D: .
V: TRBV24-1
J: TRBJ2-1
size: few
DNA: TGTGCCACCAGTGACCGAAGGGACACGAGTCAGTTCTTC
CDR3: CATSDRRDTSQFF

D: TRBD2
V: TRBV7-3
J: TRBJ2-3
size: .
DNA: TGTGCCAGCAGCTTTGGGCTAGCGGGAGGGGATACGCAGTATTTT
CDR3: CASSFGLAGGDTQYF

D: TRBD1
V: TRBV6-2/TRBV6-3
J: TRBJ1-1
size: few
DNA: TGTGCCAGCAGTTACTCGGACAGGGGTCACACTGAAGCTTTCTTT
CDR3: CASSYSDRGHTEAFF

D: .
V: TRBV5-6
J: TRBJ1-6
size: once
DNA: TGTGCCAGCAGCTTGGCCTTGACAGGCCGTAATTCACCCCTCCACTTT
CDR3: CASSLALTGRNSPLHF

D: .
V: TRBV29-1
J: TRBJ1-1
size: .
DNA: TGCAGCGTCGAACAGGGGAACACTGAAGCTTTCTTT
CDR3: CSVEQGNTEAFF

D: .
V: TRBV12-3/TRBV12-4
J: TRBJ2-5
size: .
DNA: TGTGCCAGCAGGGGGAGAGAGACCCAGTACTTC
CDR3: CASRGRETQYF

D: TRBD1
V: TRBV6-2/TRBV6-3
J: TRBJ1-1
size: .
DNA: TGTGCCAGCAGTTACTTGGACAGGGTTCTCATGAACACTGAAGCTTTCTTT
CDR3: CASSYLDRVLMNTEAFF

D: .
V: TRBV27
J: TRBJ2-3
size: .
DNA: TGTGCCAGCAGTTTCGGAGCGGGCACAGATACGCAGTATTTT
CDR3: CASSFGAGTDTQYF

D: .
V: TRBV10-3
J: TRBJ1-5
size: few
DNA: TGTGCCATCAGCGAGCCTAATCAGCCCCAGCATTTT
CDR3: CAISEPNQPQHF

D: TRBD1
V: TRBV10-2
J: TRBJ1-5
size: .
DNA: TGCGCCAGCAGTGTGACAGGGGGCGATCAGCCCCAGCATTTT
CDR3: CASSVTGGDQPQHF

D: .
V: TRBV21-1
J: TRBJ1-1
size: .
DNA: TGTGCCAGCAGCAATGCAACAGGGGACGGTGACACTGAAGCTTTCTTT
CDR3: CASSNATGDGDTEAFF

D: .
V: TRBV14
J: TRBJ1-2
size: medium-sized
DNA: TGTGCCAGCAGCCTCAGCTATGGCTACACCTTC
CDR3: CASSLSYGYTF

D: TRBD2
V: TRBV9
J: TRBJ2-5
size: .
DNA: TGTGCCAGCAGCACCGGGGTAGCGGGGGGCCCACTTCAAGAGACCCAGTACTTC
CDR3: CASSTGVAGGPLQETQYF

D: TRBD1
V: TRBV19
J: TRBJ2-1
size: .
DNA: TGTGCCAGTAGGCGGACAGGAGACAATGAGCAGTTCTTC
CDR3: CASRRTGDNEQFF

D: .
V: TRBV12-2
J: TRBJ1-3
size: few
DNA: TGTGCAAGTCGCTCCCAGGCCGCCTCTGGAAACACCATATATTTT
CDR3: CASRSQAASGNTIYF

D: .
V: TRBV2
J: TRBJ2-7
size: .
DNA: TGTGCCAGCAGTACGAGGGGGGGGTCGGCCGAGCAGTACTTC
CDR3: CASSTRGGSAEQYF

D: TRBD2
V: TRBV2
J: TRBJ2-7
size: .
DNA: TGTGCCAGCAGGCTGACTAGCGGGCCCTCCTACGAGCAGTACTTC
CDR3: CASRLTSGPSYEQYF

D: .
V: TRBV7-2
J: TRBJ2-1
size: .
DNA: TGTGCCAGCAGCTCGCCGGGACTTCACAATGAGCAGTTCTTC
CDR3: CASSSPGLHNEQFF

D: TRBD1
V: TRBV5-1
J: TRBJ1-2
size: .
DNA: TGCGCCAGCAGCTTGTCCGGGACAGGGGGCCTCTATGGCTACACCTTC
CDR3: CASSLSGTGGLYGYTF

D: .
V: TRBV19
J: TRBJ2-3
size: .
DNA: TGTGCCAGCCAAACAGCCACAGATACGCAGTATTTT
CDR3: CASQTATDTQYF

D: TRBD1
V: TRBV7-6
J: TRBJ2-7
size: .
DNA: TGTGCCAGCAGCTTAGGGCGGGACAGGGGCCACGAGCAGTACTTC
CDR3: CASSLGRDRGHEQYF

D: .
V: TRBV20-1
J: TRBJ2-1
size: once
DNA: TGCAGTGCTAGTAAGGGACTCAACAATGAGCAGTTCTTC
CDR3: CSASKGLNNEQFF

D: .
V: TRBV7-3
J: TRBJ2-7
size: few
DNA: TGTGCCAGCAGCCCTAAGGAGGGGACCGAGCAGTACTTC
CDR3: CASSPKEGTEQYF

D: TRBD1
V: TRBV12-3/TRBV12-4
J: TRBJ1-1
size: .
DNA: TGTGCCAGCAGTTTACAGGGGGCCGGGGAAGCTTTCTTT
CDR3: CASSLQGAGEAFF

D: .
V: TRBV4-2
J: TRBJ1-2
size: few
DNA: TGTGCCAGCAGCTTCCGGGACATAGCTAACTATGGCTACACCTTC
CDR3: CASSFRDIANYGYTF

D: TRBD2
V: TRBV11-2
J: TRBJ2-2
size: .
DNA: TGTGCCAGCAGCTCCCCAGCGGGGGGGCGGACCGGGGAGCTGTTTTTT
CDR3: CASSSPAGGRTGELFF